This T cell receptor beta chain was identified during a study of CXCR3-negative and CXCR3-positive naive CD8 T cells. TRB cDNA libraries were made by UMI-labeled 5' RACE. With the 5' RACE reads reprocessed, TCRdb shows one record per CDR3 protein and no DNA. This sample's table has around 80,000 distinct CDR3 sequences. Points from the study as a whole: More hydrophobic TRB CDR3s occurred in CXCR3-positive than in CXCR3-negative naive cells. Naive subsets showed comparable surface CD5, and TCR interaction strength was also inferred from TRB CDR3 physicochemistry. Researchers reported similar TRBV-TRBJ usage in naive CXCR3-negative and CXCR3-positive cells, though memory differed. Most assays used freshly isolated PBMCs, as cryopreservation partially reduced CXCR3.

Among CD8+ T cells, naive ones were CD45RO-CCR7+CD27+CD95-. As concerns this clonotype: The antigen is undetermined.

The sequencing input was naive CXCR3+ CD8+ T cells from blood. Subset noted: CD45RO-CCR7+CD27+CD95- naive CD8+ T cells expressing CXCR3 (TNR3+). The sequence was collected from a human donor in good health. Some clones in this sample may be carry-over from other donors' samples.

The CDR3: CASRETAIDTQYF. The V and J genes are TRBV2 and TRBJ2-3. This CDR3 has 13 residues. Germline CDR1 and CDR2: SNHLY and FYNNEI.